The 18 T cell receptor beta chains listed next were all sequenced from one sample in a study of T cells in Graves' hyperthyroidism and ophthalmopathy (dated by TCRdb to the late 2010s). Library creation used multiplex PCR. Sequencing used an Illumina HiSeq 2000. The TCR beta CDR3 regions were amplified from the RNA transcripts. A first-round RT-PCR of the TCR CDR3 used the HTBI primer set with the Qiagen OneStep RT-PCR kit. TCRdb handled the public reads itself, with Q25 trimming in fastp and clone calling in MiXCR, and kept productive beta chains. Each CDR3 protein appears once, grouped with its most common genes and DNA. The sample table holds under 400,000 distinct CDR3 sequences, of which around 20% were seen once. The ten largest clones capture 50% of the sample. The sample was blood. The source of these receptors is a woman between 45 and 65 years old with Graves' hyperthyroidism.

There are many counts of this clonotype. V and J are TRBV6-1 and TRBJ2-2, with 12 bases fitting TRBD2. The trim removed 5 bases at V and 7 bases at J, leaving 5 bases unmatched. In germline, CDR1 is MNHNS, CDR2 SASEGT. This CDR3 has 15 amino acids. DNA for the CDR3: TGTGCCAGCAGTACCGGGACTAGCGGGCTCGGGGAGCTGTTTTTT. This encodes CASSTGTSGLGELFF.

Concerning this clonotype: A much larger clone is a single base away; this may be a read error. The chain recombines TRBV5-1 with TRBJ2-3, with 7 bases identical to TRBD2. From germline, CDR1 is SGHRS and CDR2 YFSETQ. Trimming took 6 bases from V and 5 from J; bases not matched to a gene: 18. This CDR3 has 17 residues. The CDR3 is CASTQRSQQGGGDTQYF. The CDR3 region has the DNA TGCGCCAGCACCCAGAGGAGTCAACAAGGCGGGGGAGATACGCAGTATTTT.

This clonotype appeared a few times. The chain combines TRBV4-1 with TRBJ2-2, with a possible D match to TRBD2 (6 bases). The germline V and J ends were trimmed by 6 bases and 5 bases, with 19 bases remaining between them. This CDR3 contains 16 residues. Germline-derived CDR1 and CDR2 are MGHRA and YSYEKL. The CDR3 loop is CASSKAAGSSTGELFF. CDR3 DNA sequence: TGCGCCAGCAGTAAAGCCGCGGGGAGCTCTACCGGGGAGCTGTTTTTT.

The chain uses TRBV11-1 and TRBJ1-5, with TRBD1 identical over 7 bases. CDR1 SGHAT and CDR2 FQDESV come from the germline V gene (reference sequence). The CDR3 extends over 13 amino acids. J was trimmed by 8 bases and V by 4 bases; bases with no gene match: 5. CDR3 bases: TGTGCCAGCAGCTCAAACGACAGGGAGCCCCAGCATTTT. Translated: CASSSNDREPQHF.

This sequence joins TRBV24-1 and TRBJ2-3; unclear D gene. The CDR3 runs 15 residues. V was trimmed by 7 bases and J by 0 bases, leaving 13 bases between them. CDR1 KGHDR and CDR2 SFDVKD come from the germline V gene. The CDR3 sequence is CATSFGYSSTDTQYF. The CDR3 DNA reads as TGTGCCACCAGCTTCGGGTATTCTAGCACAGATACGCAGTATTTT.

This clonotype came up many times. The J gene is TRBJ2-7, the V gene TRBV6-1; D possibly corresponds to TRBD1 (5 bases). The ends were cut back, 2 bases at V and 5 bases at J, with 7 bases in the middle. Germline V gene lookup returns CDR1 MNHNS and CDR2 SASEGT. This CDR3 has 12 residues. Here the CDR3 reads CASSEQGNEQYF. CDR3 nucleotide sequence: TGTGCCAGCAGTGAACAGGGCAACGAGCAGTACTTC.

The rearrangement uses TRBV27 and TRBJ1-5, with D unclear. The germline V and J ends were trimmed by 7 bases and 0 bases, with 13 bases remaining between them. CDR1 and CDR2 from the germline V gene are MNHEY and SMNVEV (reference sequence). The CDR3 contains 15 residues. The chain's CDR3 is CASKIYPYSNQPQHF. CDR3 nucleotides: TGTGCCAGCAAGATCTATCCATATAGCAATCAGCCCCAGCATTTT.

In its sample, this clonotype was seen a few times. V gene TRBV9 combines with J gene TRBJ2-1; possible D gene TRBD2, 5 bases. Trimming stripped 0 bases from V and 7 bases from J, with 8 bases between. CDR1 and CDR2 from the germline V gene are SGDLS and YYNGEE. This CDR3 has 13 amino acids. This CDR3 is CASSVAPGNEQFF. The CDR3 DNA reads as TGTGCCAGCAGCGTAGCACCGGGGAATGAGCAGTTCTTC.

This clonotype was picked up many times. The chain joins TRBV30 to TRBJ2-1, with D perhaps TRBD2 (6 bases). The CDR3 runs 15 residues. The V end lost 5 bases, the J end lost 0 bases, and 14 bases lay between the germline ends. Germline V gene lookup returns CDR1 GTSNPN and CDR2 SVGIG (reference sequence). The CDR3 loop reads CAWGGGLHSYNEQFF. CDR3 DNA sequence: TGTGCCTGGGGCGGTGGACTACACTCCTACAATGAGCAGTTCTTC.

This rearrangement joins TRBV3-1 to TRBJ2-4; D call uncertain. Trimming cost V 0 bases and J 7 bases, with 4 bases left between them. The CDR3 consists of 12 residues. Germline V gene data show CDR1 as LGHDT and CDR2 as YNNKEL (reference sequence). The CDR3 loop is CASSQDINIQYF. The CDR3, as DNA: TGTGCCAGCAGCCAAGATATTAACATTCAGTACTTC. Using reference TRBV3-1 and TRBJ2-4 for the parts outside the CDR3, the full variable domain is DTAVSQTPKYLVTQMGNDKSIKCEQNLGHDTMYWYKQDSKKFLKIMFSYNNKELIINETVPNRFSPKSPDKAHLNLHINSLELGDSAVYFCASSQDINIQYFGAGTRLSVL.

This clonotype has ten or more counts. The chain uses TRBV30 and TRBJ1-5; 7 bases agree with TRBD1. This CDR3 is built from 13 residues. Germline CDR1 reads GTSNPN; CDR2 reads SVGIG (reference sequence). Unmatched junction bases numbered 2, after V lost 0 bases and J lost 6 bases. The CDR3 nucleotides are TGTGCCTGGAGTGTACAGGGGCGTCAGCCCCAGCATTTT. This encodes CAWSVQGRQPQHF.

This rearrangement joins TRBV7-8 to TRBJ2-6, with D uncertain. CDR3 length: 15 amino acids. Trimming pared 5 bases from V and 2 bases from J, leaving 10 bases between. The germline V gene encodes CDR1 SGHVS and CDR2 FQNEAQ. CDR3 nucleotide sequence: TGTGCCAGCAGCGCTCCTCAGGCTGGGGCCAACGTCCTGACTTTC. Encoded protein: CASSAPQAGANVLTF.

This clonotype was counted many times. CDR3 coding DNA: TGTGCCAGCAGCGCGGGTAGCGGGAGGGCCAGCACCGGGGAGCTGTTTTTT. It encodes CASSAGSGRASTGELFF. The chain employs TRBV25-1 and TRBJ2-2; 11 positions match TRBD2. V dropped 6 bases and J dropped 4; count of bases not matched to a gene: 10. The CDR3 runs 17 residues. Germline V gene lookup returns CDR1 MGHDK and CDR2 SYGVNS.

This chain links TRBV6-1 with TRBJ2-7; TRBD2 is a possible D gene (5 bases). From germline, CDR1 is MNHNS and CDR2 SASEGT. The V and J ends lost 6 bases and 4 bases respectively, with 19 bases between them. This CDR3 is 15 amino acids long. The CDR3 nucleotides are TGTGCCAGCAGCCCAAGGAGGAGTGGTCGGTACGAGCAGTACTTC. Its translation: CASSPRRSGRYEQYF.

This clonotype was found many times. The gene calls are TRBV11-2 and TRBJ2-1; D not certain. Germline V lookup: CDR1 SGHAT, CDR2 FQNNGV. This CDR3 is built from 15 residues. Trimming took 5 bases from V and 1 from J, leaving 12 bases between them. CDR3 nucleotides: TGTGCCAGCAGCCCCTCGAGGCTTTCCTACAATGAGCAGTTCTTC. Protein sequence: CASSPSRLSYNEQFF.

This clonotype was seen repeatedly, ten times or more. The chain employs TRBV20-1 and TRBJ2-1, with D possibly being TRBD2 (6 bases). The CDR3 runs to 13 residues. Germline V lookup: CDR1 DFQATT, CDR2 SNEGSKA (reference sequence). V was shortened by 6 bases and J by 7 bases, with 16 bases between the two germline ends. CDR3 DNA: TGCAGTGCCCCCAGTGGGGGGAAGAATGAGCAGTTCTTC. It yields the protein CSAPSGGKNEQFF.

This clonotype was picked up many times. The genes are TRBV28 and TRBJ1-1, with a tentative D call TRBD1 (5 bases). Germline CDR1 is MDHEN and CDR2 is SYDVKM. Deletions cut 3 bases from V and 3 bases from J, with 11 bases between. This CDR3 comprises 14 residues. The CDR3 here is CASSFLRGDTEAFF. The CDR3 nucleotides are TGTGCCAGCAGTTTCCTTCGGGGGGACACTGAAGCTTTCTTT.

This clonotype was found many times. The chain's CDR3 is CASTAWVGGAHTDTQYF. CDR3 in DNA: TGTGCCAGCACCGCGTGGGTCGGGGGGGCCCACACAGATACGCAGTATTTT. This sequence joins TRBV28 and TRBJ2-3, with 8 positions matching TRBD2. The V segment lost 7 bases and the J segment 2 bases; nucleotides outside the gene matches: 14. The CDR3 has 17 residues. Germline assignment: CDR1 MDHEN and CDR2 SYDVKM.